The clone carrying this TCR beta chain is a singleton in its sample. The entry originates in a study of cytomegalovirus exposure and HLA in healthy donors. The table came from immunoSEQ multiplex PCR; TCRdb's copy has only in-frame clones and leaves some out. The sample contains around 240,000 clones, roughly 89% of which appear only once. The V and J ends lost 3 bases and 2 bases respectively, with 13 bases between them. The CDR3 has 16 amino acids. CDR1 is SEHNR, CDR2 FQNEAQ, per germline (reference sequence). This clonotype originated in a woman aged 18 to 35 in good health and CMV-seronegative. This chain connects TRBV7-9 to TRBJ2-2; weak D call: TRBD1 (6 bases). What was sequenced was PBMCs. CDR3 nucleotides: TGTGCCAGCAGCTTGGGGCAAGGGGGAAACACCGGGGAGCTGTTTTTT. Residues: CASSLGQGGNTGELFF.